This T cell receptor beta chain comes out of a study of cytomegalovirus exposure and HLA in healthy donors. CDR1 is SGDLS and CDR2 is YYNGEE in the germline V gene. Trimming cost V 4 bases and J 3 bases, with 16 bases left between them. The CDR3 has 16 amino acids. 60 Vbeta and 13 Jbeta primers were used in PCR. The assay was immunoSEQ multiplex PCR, and TCRdb's table has in-frame clones only and misses some. The table lists tens of thousands of clones, around a tenth of them singletons. Sequences were obtained from PBMCs. This clonotype was obtained from a man between 60 and 75 years old in good health and CMV-seropositive. The J gene is TRBJ2-2, the V gene TRBV9, with D possibly matching TRBD2 (6 bases). CDR3 bases: TGTGCCAGCAGCCAGAGGGAGAAGCGGGACACCGGGGAGCTGTTTTTT. Translating gives CASSQREKRDTGELFF.